These 11 T cell receptor beta chains were all obtained from the same sample, sequenced in a study of graft-versus-host responses after intestinal transplantation. Some clones are missing from TCRdb's copy, which holds only in-frame ones; the method was immunoSEQ multiplex PCR. In the table there are just under 100,000 clones, approximately 90% of which are singletons. Here the sequenced sample was PBMCs, taken 453 days after intestinal transplant. Receptors originate from a human patient who received an intestinal transplant, so some T cells may come from the graft donor.

The chain uses TRBV5-1 and TRBJ2-3; D ambiguous. The CDR3 has 14 amino acids. Trimming stripped 1 base from V and 0 bases from J, with 6 bases between. Germline CDR1 reads SGHRS; CDR2 reads YFSETQ. Written as DNA, the CDR3 is TGCGCCAGCAGCTTGCCAAGGAGCACAGATACGCAGTATTTT. It codes for CASSLPRSTDTQYF.

The chain joins TRBV5-1 to TRBJ1-5; D perhaps matches TRBD1 (6 bases). CDR3 length equals 13 residues. Trimming removed 2 bases from V and 5 bases from J, with 8 bases in between. The germline V gene encodes CDR1 SGHRS and CDR2 YFSETQ. CDR3 in DNA: TGCGCCAGCAGCTTTGAGGGGGATCAGCCCCAGCATTTT. Protein product: CASSFEGDQPQHF.

This clone was seen once. The gene calls are TRBV27 and TRBJ1-2; 12 bases agree with TRBD1. The CDR3 has 16 residues. The junction had 8 bases not matched to a gene; V was cut back by 8 bases and J by 1 base. From germline, CDR1 is MNHEY and CDR2 SMNVEV (reference sequence). In nucleotides, the CDR3 is TGTGCCAGCGGTCCCGGGACAGGGGGCGGTAACTATGGCTACACCTTC. Protein: CASGPGTGGGNYGYTF.

J is TRBJ2-7 and V is TRBV5-1, with 7 bases matching TRBD1. V gave up 3 bases and J gave up 6 bases; unmatched junction bases: 9. CDR1 SGHRS and CDR2 YFSETQ come from the germline V gene. The CDR3 spans 14 residues. The CDR3 is CASSYQRTGGEQYF. The CDR3 DNA sequence: TGCGCCAGCAGCTATCAGAGGACAGGAGGCGAGCAGTACTTC.

The chain joins TRBV4-2 to TRBJ2-3; tentative D call: TRBD1 (5 bases). CDR3 length equals 12 residues. Germline CDR1 is LGHNA and CDR2 is YNFKEQ. V dropped 3 bases and J dropped 8 bases, with 9 bases sitting between them. The CDR3: CASSQRRGTQYF. The CDR3, as DNA: TGTGCCAGCAGCCAGCGAAGGGGTACGCAGTATTTT.

J is TRBJ2-3 and V is TRBV5-4, with D perhaps TRBD1 or TRBD2 (5 bases each). V was pared by 2 bases and J by 4 bases, with 11 bases between. CDR3 length: 14 residues. Germline V lookup: CDR1 SGHNT, CDR2 YYREEE (reference sequence). DNA of the CDR3: TGTGCCAGCAGCTTTGACGGGGACCCAGATACGCAGTATTTT. Translating gives CASSFDGDPDTQYF.

The chain recombines TRBV2 with TRBJ2-3; D is ambiguous. Germline CDR1 SNHLY, CDR2 FYNNEI. V lost 1 base and J lost 4, with 9 bases in between. The CDR3 is 14 residues long. CDR3: CASSEGSTADTQYF. The CDR3 DNA reads as TGTGCCAGCAGTGAAGGTTCTACGGCAGATACGCAGTATTTT.

The chain employs TRBV12-2 and TRBJ2-7; the table gives TRBD1 as D, unverified against the DNA. TRBV12-2 constitutes a pseudogene. This CDR3 spans 16 amino acids. The CDR3: CASRDLSGDRPYEQYF. The DNA for the CDR3 is TGTGCAAGTCGCGACCTCAGCGGGGACAGGCCCTACGAGCAGTACTTC.

The chain uses TRBV6-6 and TRBJ1-4, with D unclear. The CDR3 sequence is 16 residues long. CDR1 and CDR2 (germline): MNHNY, SVGAGI (reference sequence). The V end lost 1 base, the J end lost 4 bases, and 13 bases lay between the germline ends. CDR3: CASSYFPGESNEKLFF. CDR3 DNA: TGTGCCAGCAGTTACTTCCCCGGGGAGAGTAATGAAAAACTGTTTTTT.

V and J are TRBV27 and TRBJ1-5, with D possibly TRBD1 on 5 matching bases. Germline V lookup: CDR1 MNHEY, CDR2 SMNVEV (reference sequence). The CDR3 covers 13 residues. Between the trimmed V and J ends, which lost 4 bases and 7 bases, there was a span of 11 bases. CDR3 residues: CASSSLGGQPQHF. The CDR3 nucleotides read TGTGCCAGCAGTTCCTTGGGGGGACAGCCCCAGCATTTT.

The rearrangement links TRBV6-5 to TRBJ2-7; D possibly corresponds to TRBD2 (7 bases). The ends were cut back, 4 bases at V and 2 bases at J, with 15 bases in the middle. CDR3 length: 15 amino acids. CDR1 and CDR2 (germline): MNHEY, SVGAGI. The CDR3 loop reads CASSWGGEGTYEQYF. In nucleotides, the CDR3 is TGTGCCAGCAGTTGGGGGGGCGAGGGCACCTACGAGCAGTACTTC.